The T cell receptor (beta chain) described here comes from a study of T cell repertoires in cytomegalovirus infection. Study conclusions and caveats: Identification of carriers of CMV plus the relevant HLA was performed using cumulative public TCR beta family frequency.

The table lists this clonotype with many counts. The antigen is undetermined. One entry per CDR3 protein results from TCRdb running MiXCR on the reads. The sample yields a few hundred thousand distinct CDR3 sequences, approximately 15% seen once. The V gene's germline CDR1 is SGHVS and CDR2 FQNEAQ. V trimming: 2 bases; J trimming: 0 bases; junction bases outside the gene matches: 1. The CDR3 is 15 amino acids. Material: PBMCs. The sequence derives from a human donor in good health (CMV status not recorded). Some clones in this sample may be carry-over from other donors' samples. This rearrangement joins TRBV7-8 to TRBJ2-7, with 10 bases identical to TRBD1. CDR3 nucleotide sequence: TGTGCCAGCAGCTTATGGACAGGGGGCTCCTACGAGCAGTACTTC. It translates to CASSLWTGGSYEQYF. Complete variable domain (other parts from reference TRBV7-8 and TRBJ2-7): GAGVSQSPRYKVAKRGQDVALRCDPISGHVSLFWYQQALGQGPEFLTYFQNEAQLDKSGLPSDRFFAERPEGSVSTLKIQRTQQEDSAVYLCASSLWTGGSYEQYFGPGTRLTVT.